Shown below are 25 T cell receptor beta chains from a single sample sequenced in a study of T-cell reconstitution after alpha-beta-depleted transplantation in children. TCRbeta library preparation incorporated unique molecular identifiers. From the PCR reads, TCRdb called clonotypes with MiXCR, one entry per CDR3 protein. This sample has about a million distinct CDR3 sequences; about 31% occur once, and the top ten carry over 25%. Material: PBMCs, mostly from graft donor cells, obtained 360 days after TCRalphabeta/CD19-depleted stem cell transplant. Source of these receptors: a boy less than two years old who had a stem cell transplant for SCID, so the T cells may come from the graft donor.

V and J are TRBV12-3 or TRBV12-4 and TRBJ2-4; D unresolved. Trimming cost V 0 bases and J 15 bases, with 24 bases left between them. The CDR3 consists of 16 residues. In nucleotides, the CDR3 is TGTGCCAGCAGTTTAGCGCGATGGACCACGGAACCCCGTCGGTACTTC. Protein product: CASSLARWTTEPRRYF.

CDR3 nucleotides: TGTGCCAGCAGCCAAGTGGGGTTCAATTCACCCCTCCACTTT. It specifies CASSQVGFNSPLHF. The chain employs TRBV4-2 and TRBJ1-6; D is undetermined. The germline CDR1 and CDR2 sequences are LGHNA and YNFKEQ. Between the trimmed V and J ends, which lost 1 base and 7 bases, there was a span of 8 bases. The CDR3 has 14 amino acids.

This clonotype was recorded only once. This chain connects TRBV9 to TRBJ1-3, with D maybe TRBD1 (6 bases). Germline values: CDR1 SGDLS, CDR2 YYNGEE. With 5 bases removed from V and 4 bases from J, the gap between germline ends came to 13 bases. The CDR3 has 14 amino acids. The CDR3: CASSPGHQGNTIYF. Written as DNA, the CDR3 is TGTGCCAGCAGTCCGGGACACCAAGGAAACACCATATATTTT.

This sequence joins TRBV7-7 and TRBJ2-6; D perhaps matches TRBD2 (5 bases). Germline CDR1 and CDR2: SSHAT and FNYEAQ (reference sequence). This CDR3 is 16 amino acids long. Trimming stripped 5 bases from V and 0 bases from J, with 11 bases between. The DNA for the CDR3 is TGTGCCAGCAGCCCCAGACTAATCTCTGGGGCCAACGTCCTGACTTTC. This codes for CASSPRLISGANVLTF.

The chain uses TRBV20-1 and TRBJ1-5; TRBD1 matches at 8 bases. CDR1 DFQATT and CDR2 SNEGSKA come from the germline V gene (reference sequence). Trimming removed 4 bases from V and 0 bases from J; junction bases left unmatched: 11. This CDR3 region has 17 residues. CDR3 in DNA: TGCAGTGCTACGAAGAAGCGGACAGGGATTAGCAATCAGCCCCAGCATTTT. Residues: CSATKKRTGISNQPQHF.

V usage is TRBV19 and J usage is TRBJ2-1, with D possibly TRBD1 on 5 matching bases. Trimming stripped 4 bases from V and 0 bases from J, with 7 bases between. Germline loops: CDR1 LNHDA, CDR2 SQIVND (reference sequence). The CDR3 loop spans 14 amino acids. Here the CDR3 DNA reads TGTGCCAGTAGTAAAAGGGGCTCCTACAATGAGCAGTTCTTC. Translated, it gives CASSKRGSYNEQFF.

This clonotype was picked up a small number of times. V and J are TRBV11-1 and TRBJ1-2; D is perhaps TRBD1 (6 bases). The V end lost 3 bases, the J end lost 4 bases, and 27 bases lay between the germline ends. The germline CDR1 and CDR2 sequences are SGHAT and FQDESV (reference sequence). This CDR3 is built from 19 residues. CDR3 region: CASSLTALRDTIRIYGYTF. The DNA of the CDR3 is TGTGCCAGCAGCTTGACCGCTCTCCGGGACACCATTCGCATCTATGGCTACACCTTC.

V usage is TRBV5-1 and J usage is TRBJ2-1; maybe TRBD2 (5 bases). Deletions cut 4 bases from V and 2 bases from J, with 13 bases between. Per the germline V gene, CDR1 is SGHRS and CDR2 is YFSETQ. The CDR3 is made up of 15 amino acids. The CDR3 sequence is CASSAGQQTYNEQFF. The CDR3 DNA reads TGCGCCAGCAGCGCGGGTCAGCAAACCTACAATGAGCAGTTCTTC. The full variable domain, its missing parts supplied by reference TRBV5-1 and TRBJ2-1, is KAGVTQTPRYLIKTRGQQVTLSCSPISGHRSVSWYQQTPGQGLQFLFEYFSETQRNKGNFPGRFSGRQFSNSRSEMNVSTLELGDSALYLCASSAGQQTYNEQFFGPGTRLTVL.

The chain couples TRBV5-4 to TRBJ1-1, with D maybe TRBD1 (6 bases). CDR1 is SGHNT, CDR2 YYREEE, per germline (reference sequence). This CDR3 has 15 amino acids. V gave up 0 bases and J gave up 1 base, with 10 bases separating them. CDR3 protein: CASSLEGTPNTEAFF. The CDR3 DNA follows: TGTGCCAGCAGCTTGGAAGGGACACCGAACACTGAAGCTTTCTTT.

As DNA, the CDR3 is TGTGCCAGCAGCCAAGTAGACTATGGCTACACCTTC. Amino acid sequence: CASSQVDYGYTF. The V and J genes are TRBV3-1 and TRBJ1-2; D is unresolved. From germline, CDR1 is LGHDT and CDR2 YNNKEL (reference sequence). V shed 1 base and J shed 3 bases, with 3 bases lying between them. There are 12 residues in the CDR3.

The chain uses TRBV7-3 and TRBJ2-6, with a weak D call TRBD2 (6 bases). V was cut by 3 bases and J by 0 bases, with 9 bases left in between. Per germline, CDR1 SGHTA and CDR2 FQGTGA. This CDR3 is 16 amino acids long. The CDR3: CASSFGGISGANVLTF. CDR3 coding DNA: TGTGCCAGCAGCTTCGGCGGGATCTCTGGGGCCAACGTCCTGACTTTC.

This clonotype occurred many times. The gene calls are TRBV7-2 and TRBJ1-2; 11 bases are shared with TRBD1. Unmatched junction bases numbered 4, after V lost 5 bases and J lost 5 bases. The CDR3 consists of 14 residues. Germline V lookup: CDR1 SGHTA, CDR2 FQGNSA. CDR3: CASSLGTGGYGYTF. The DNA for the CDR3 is TGTGCCAGCAGCCTCGGGACAGGGGGTTATGGCTACACCTTC.

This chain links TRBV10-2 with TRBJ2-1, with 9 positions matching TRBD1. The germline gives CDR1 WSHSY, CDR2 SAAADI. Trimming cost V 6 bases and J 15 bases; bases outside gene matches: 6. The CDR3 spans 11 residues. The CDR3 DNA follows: TGCGCCAGCAGGAACAGGGGGCATTTGTTCTTC. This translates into CASRNRGHLFF.

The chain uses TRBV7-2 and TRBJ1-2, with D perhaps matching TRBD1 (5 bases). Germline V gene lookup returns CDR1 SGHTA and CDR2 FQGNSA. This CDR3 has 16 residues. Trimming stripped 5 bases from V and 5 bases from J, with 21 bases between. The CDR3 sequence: CASSKGGAAHGYGYTF. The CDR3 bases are TGTGCCAGCAGCAAGGGAGGGGCCGCCCATGGGTATGGCTACACCTTC. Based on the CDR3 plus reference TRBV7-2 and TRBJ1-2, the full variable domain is GAGVSQSPSNKVTEKGKDVELRCDPISGHTALYWYRQSLGQGLEFLIYFQGNSAPDKSGLPSDRFSAERTGGSVSTLTIQRTQQEDSAVYLCASSKGGAAHGYGYTFGSGTRLTVV.

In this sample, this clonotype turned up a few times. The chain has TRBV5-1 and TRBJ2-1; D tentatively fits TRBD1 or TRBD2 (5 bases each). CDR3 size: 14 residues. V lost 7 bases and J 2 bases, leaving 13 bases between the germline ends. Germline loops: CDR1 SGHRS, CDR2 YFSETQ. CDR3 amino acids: CASGGRPTYNEQFF. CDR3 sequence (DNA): TGCGCCAGCGGGGGACGCCCTACCTACAATGAGCAGTTCTTC.

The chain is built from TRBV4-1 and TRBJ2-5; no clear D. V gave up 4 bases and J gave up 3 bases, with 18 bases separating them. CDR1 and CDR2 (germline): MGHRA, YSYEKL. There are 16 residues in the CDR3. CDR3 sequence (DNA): TGCGCCAGCAGCCCCCCGGGTTCGCGACTGAAAGAGACCCAGTACTTC. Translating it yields CASSPPGSRLKETQYF.

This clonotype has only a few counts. The CDR3 coding sequence is TGCGCCAGCAGCCAAAGGTTTACCGGGACAGGGGCTGGAAACACCATATATTTT. This gives the protein CASSQRFTGTGAGNTIYF. This rearrangement joins TRBV4-3 to TRBJ1-3; TRBD1 matches at 10 bases. Losses at the gene ends were 2 bases for V and 2 bases for J; bases not matched to a gene: 9. The CDR3 contains 18 residues. Germline assignment: CDR1 LGHNA and CDR2 YSLEER.

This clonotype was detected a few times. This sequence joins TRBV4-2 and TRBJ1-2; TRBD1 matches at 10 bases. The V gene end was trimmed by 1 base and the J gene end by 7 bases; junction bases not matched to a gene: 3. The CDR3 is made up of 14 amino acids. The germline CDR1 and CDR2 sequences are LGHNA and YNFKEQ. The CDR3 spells CASSQGTGGLGYTF. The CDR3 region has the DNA TGTGCCAGCAGCCAAGGGACAGGGGGGCTTGGCTACACCTTC.

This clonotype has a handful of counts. CDR3 amino acids: CASSRDKRYYGYTF. The CDR3 nucleotides read TGTGCCAGCAGCCGCGACAAGAGATACTATGGCTACACCTTC. The V and J genes are TRBV6-1 and TRBJ1-2; D gene unclear. The CDR3 totals 14 residues. The V gene's germline CDR1 is MNHNS and CDR2 SASEGT. V dropped 6 bases and J dropped 3 bases, with 14 bases sitting between them.

The CDR3 DNA reads as TGTGCCAGCAGTTTAGTAAGCGGGGGGGCTTTGTCAGATACGCAGTATTTT. Protein: CASSLVSGGALSDTQYF. The gene calls are TRBV27 and TRBJ2-3, with 10 bases matching TRBD2. Trimming at V came to 2 bases and at J to 4 bases, leaving 9 bases not matched to a gene. This CDR3 is 17 amino acids long. In germline, CDR1 is MNHEY, CDR2 SMNVEV (reference sequence).

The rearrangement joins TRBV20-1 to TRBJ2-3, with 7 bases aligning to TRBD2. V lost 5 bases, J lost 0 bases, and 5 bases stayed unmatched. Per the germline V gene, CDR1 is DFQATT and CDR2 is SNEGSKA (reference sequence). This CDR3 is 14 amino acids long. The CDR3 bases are TGCAGTGCTCCCCTAGCGGCGAGCACAGATACGCAGTATTTT. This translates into CSAPLAASTDTQYF.

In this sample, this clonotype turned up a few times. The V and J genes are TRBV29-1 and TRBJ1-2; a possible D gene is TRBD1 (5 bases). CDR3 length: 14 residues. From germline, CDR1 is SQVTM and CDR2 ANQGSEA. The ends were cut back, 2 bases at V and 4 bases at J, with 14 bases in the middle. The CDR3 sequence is CSVERSGTLYGYTF. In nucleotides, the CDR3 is TGCAGCGTTGAAAGGTCAGGGACCCTCTATGGCTACACCTTC.

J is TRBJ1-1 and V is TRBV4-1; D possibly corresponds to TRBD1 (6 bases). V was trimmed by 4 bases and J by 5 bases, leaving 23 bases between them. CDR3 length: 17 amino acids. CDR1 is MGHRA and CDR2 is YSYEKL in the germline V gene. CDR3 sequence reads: CASSPWPRTVDGTEAFF. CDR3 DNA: TGCGCCAGCAGCCCCTGGCCTCGGACAGTCGACGGAACTGAAGCTTTCTTT.

In nucleotides, the CDR3 is TGTGCCAGCAGCTTATCGGGACTACCCAATGAGCAGTTCTTC. As protein: CASSLSGLPNEQFF. V is TRBV5-5 and J is TRBJ2-1, with TRBD2 matching 7 bases. The germline V gene has CDR1 SGHKS and CDR2 YYEKEE (reference sequence). Losses at the gene ends were 2 bases for V and 6 bases for J; bases not matched to a gene: 5. The CDR3 has 14 amino acids.

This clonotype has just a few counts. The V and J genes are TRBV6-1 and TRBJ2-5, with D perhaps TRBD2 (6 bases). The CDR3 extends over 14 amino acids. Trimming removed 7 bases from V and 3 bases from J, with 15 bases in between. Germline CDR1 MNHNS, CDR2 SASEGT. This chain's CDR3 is CASNSDRGKETQYF. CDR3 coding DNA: TGTGCCAGCAACTCCGATCGGGGGAAAGAGACCCAGTACTTC.